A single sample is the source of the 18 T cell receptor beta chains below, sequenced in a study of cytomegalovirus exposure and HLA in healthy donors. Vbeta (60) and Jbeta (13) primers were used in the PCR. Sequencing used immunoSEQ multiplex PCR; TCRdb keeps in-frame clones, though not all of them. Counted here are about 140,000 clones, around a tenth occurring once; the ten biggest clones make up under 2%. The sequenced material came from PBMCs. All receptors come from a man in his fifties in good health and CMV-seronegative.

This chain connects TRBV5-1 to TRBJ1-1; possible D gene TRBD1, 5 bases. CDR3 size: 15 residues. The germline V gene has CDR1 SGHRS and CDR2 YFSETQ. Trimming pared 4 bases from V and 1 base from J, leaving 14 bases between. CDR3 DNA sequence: TGCGCCAGCAGCCCTCAATGGGGGGGGAACACTGAAGCTTTCTTT. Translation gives CASSPQWGGNTEAFF.

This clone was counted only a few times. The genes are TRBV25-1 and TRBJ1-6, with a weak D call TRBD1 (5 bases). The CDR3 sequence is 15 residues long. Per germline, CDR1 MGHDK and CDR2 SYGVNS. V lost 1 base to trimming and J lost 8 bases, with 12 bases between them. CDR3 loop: CASSEWAGKDSPLHF. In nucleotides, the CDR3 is TGTGCCAGCAGTGAATGGGCAGGGAAGGATTCACCCCTCCACTTT.

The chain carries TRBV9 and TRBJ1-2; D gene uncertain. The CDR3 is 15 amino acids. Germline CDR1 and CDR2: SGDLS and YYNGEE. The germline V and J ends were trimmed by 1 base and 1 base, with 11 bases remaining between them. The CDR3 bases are TGTGCCAGCAGCGTAACCGGTCGGGGTAACTATGGCTACACCTTC. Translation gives CASSVTGRGNYGYTF.

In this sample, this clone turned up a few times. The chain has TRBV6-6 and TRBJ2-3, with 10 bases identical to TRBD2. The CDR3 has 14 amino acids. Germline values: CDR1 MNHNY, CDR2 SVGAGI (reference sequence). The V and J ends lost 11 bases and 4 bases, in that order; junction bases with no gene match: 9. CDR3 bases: TGTGCCGGAGGGGCTAGCGGGAGTGCAGATACGCAGTATTTT. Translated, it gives CAGGASGSADTQYF.

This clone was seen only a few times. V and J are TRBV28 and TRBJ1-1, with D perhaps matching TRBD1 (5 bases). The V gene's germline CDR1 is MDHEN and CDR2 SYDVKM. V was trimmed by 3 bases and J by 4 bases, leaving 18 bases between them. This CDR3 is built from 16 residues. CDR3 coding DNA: TGTGCCAGCAGTTTGGGGATAGCTTTAAGGGGCACTGAAGCTTTCTTT. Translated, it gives CASSLGIALRGTEAFF.

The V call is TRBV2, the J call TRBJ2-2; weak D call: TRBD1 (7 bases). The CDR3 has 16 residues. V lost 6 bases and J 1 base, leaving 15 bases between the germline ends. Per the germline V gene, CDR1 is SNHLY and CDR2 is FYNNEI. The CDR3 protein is CASSGGGLRNTGELFF. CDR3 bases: TGTGCCAGCAGCGGAGGGGGCTTGAGGAACACCGGGGAGCTGTTTTTT.

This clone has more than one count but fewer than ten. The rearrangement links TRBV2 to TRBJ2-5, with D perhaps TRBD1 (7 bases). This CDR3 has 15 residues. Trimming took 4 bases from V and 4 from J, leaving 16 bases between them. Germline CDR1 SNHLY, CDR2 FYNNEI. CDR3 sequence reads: CASSVNRGGRETQYF. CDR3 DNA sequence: TGTGCCAGCAGTGTGAACAGGGGAGGCAGAGAGACCCAGTACTTC.

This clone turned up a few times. The CDR3 DNA follows: TGCGCCAGCAGCCCCGACTCTAGTCTCCAAGAGACCCAGTACTTC. Its translation is CASSPDSSLQETQYF. The J gene is TRBJ2-5, the V gene TRBV5-1; D remains unclear. Per germline, CDR1 SGHRS and CDR2 YFSETQ. The CDR3 is 15 residues long. Trimming left V 4 bases short and J 1 base short, with 14 bases between.

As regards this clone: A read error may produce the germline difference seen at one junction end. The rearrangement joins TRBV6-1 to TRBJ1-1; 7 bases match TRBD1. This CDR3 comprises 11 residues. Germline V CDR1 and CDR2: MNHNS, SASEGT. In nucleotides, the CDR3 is TGTGCCAGCAGCCCCGAGGGACAGAATGTCTTT. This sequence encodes CASSPEGQNVF.

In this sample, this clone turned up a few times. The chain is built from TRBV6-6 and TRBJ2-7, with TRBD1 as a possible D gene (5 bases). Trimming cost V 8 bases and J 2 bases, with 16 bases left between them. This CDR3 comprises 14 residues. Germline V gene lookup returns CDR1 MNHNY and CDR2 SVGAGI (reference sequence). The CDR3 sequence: CASSGAATTYEQYF. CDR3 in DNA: TGTGCCAGCTCTGGGGCAGCCACCACCTACGAGCAGTACTTC.

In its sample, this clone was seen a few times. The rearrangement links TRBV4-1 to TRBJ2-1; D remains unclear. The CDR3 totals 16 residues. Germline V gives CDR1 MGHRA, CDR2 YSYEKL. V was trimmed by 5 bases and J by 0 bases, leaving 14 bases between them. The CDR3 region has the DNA TGCGCCAGCAGCTCTCTAGAAGTGAGCTCCTACAATGAGCAGTTCTTC. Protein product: CASSSLEVSSYNEQFF.

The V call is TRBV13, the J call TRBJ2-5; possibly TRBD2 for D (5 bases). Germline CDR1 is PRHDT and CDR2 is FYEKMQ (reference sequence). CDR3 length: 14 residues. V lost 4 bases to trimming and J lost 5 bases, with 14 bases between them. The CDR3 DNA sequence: TGTGCCAGCAGCTCCGAGCGGCCCCGGGAGACCCAGTACTTC. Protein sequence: CASSSERPRETQYF.

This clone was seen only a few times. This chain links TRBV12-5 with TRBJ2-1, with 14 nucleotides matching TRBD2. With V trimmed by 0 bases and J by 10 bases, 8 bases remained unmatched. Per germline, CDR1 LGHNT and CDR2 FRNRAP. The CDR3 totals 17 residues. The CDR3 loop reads CASGLVRGLAGVEEQFF. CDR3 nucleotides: TGTGCTAGTGGTTTGGTACGGGGACTAGCGGGAGTAGAGGAGCAGTTCTTC.

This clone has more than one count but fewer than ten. The CDR3 here is CASSYGRGTRSYGYTF. CDR3 bases: TGTGCCAGCAGTTACGGCAGGGGGACAAGATCCTATGGCTACACCTTC. V and J are TRBV6-5 and TRBJ1-2, with TRBD1 identical over 7 bases. This CDR3 has 16 amino acids. The V segment lost 2 bases and the J segment 4 bases; nucleotides outside the gene matches: 10. Germline values: CDR1 MNHEY, CDR2 SVGAGI.

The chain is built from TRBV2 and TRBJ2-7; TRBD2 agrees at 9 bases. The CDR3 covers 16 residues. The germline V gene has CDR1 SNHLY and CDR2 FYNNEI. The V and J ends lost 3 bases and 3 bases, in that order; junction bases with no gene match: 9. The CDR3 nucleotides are TGTGCCAGCAGTGAGGAGAGAGCGGGAGGAATCTACGAGCAGTACTTC. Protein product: CASSEERAGGIYEQYF.

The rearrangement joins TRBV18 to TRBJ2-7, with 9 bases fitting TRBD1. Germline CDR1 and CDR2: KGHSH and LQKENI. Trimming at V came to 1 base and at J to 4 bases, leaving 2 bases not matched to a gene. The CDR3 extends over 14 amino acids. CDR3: CASSPRQGVYEQYF. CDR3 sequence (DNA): TGTGCCAGCTCACCACGACAGGGGGTATACGAGCAGTACTTC. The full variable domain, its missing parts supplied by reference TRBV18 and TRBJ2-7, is NAGVMQNPRHLVRRRGQEARLRCSPMKGHSHVYWYRQLPEEGLKFMVYLQKENIIDESGMPKERFSAEFPKEGPSILRIQQVVRGDSAAYFCASSPRQGVYEQYFGPGTRLTVT.

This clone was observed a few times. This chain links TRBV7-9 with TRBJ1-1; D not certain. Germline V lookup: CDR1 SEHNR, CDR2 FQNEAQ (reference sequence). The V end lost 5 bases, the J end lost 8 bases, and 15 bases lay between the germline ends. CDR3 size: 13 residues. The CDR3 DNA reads TGTGCCAGCAGCCTAATAGGAGGCAAAGAAGCTTTCTTT. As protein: CASSLIGGKEAFF.

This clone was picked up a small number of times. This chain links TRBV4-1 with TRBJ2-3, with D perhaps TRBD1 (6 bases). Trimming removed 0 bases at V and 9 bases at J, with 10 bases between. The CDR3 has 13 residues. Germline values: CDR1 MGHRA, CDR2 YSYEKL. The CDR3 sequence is CASSQEGHSTQYF. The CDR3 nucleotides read TGCGCCAGCAGCCAAGAGGGACACTCGACGCAGTATTTT.